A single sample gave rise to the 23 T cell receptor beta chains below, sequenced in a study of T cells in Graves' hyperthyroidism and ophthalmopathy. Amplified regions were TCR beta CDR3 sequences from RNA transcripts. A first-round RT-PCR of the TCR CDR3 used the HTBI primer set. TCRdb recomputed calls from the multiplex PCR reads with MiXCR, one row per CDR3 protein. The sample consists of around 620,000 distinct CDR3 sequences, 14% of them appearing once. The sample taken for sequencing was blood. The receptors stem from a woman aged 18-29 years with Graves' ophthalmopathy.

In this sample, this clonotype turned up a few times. The CDR3 DNA sequence: TGTGCCAGCAGACCTACGGGACAGGAAGGATTTACCCCTGAGGGCTACACCTTC. Translation gives CASRPTGQEGFTPEGYTF. The chain carries TRBV11-1 and TRBJ1-2, with TRBD1 identical over 8 bases. J lost 8 bases, V lost 6 bases, and 23 bases had no gene match. In germline, CDR1 is SGHAT, CDR2 FQDESV (reference sequence). CDR3 length: 18 amino acids.

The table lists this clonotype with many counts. In DNA, the CDR3 is TGTGCCAGCTCACTTGGGGGTTACACAGATACGCAGTATTTT. It encodes CASSLGGYTDTQYF. V and J are TRBV18 and TRBJ2-3; D may correspond to TRBD1 or TRBD2 (5 bases each). Trimming took off 4 bases at V and 2 bases at J, with 10 bases between the two ends. In germline, CDR1 is KGHSH, CDR2 LQKENI. This CDR3 is built from 14 residues.

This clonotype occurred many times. CDR3 nucleotide sequence: TGCGCCAGCAGCTCACCGGACAGGGGGCCGGAGAGGATGGAGACCCAGTACTTC. Protein sequence: CASSSPDRGPERMETQYF. The genes are TRBV5-1 and TRBJ2-5, with 11 bases fitting TRBD1. Germline loops: CDR1 SGHRS, CDR2 YFSETQ. J was trimmed by 5 bases and V by 3 bases; bases with no gene match: 15. CDR3 length: 18 residues.

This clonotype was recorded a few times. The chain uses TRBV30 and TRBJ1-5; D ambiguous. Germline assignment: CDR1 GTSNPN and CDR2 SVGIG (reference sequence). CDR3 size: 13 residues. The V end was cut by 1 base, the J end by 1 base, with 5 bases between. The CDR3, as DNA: TGTGCCTGGAGTGGACAAAGCAATCAGCCCCAGCATTTT. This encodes CAWSGQSNQPQHF.

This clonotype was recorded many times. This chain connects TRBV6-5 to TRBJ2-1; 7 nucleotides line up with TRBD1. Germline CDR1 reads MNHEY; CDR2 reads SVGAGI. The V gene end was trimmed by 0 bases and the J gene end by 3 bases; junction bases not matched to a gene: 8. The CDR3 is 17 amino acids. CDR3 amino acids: CASSYSPGTVGYNEQFF. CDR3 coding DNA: TGTGCCAGCAGTTACTCTCCGGGGACAGTGGGCTACAATGAGCAGTTCTTC.

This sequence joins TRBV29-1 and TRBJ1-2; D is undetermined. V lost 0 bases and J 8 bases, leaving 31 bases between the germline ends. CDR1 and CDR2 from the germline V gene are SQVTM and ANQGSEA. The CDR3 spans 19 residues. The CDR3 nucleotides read TGCAGCGTTGAAGAAAAATTTAGTCGTTGGACGCCCGGGAACTGGGGCTACACCTTC. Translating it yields CSVEEKFSRWTPGNWGYTF. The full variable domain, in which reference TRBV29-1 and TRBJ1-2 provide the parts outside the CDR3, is SAVISQKPSRDICQRGTSLTIQCQVDSQVTMMFWYRQQPGQSLTLIATANQGSEATYESGFVIDKFPISRPNLTFSTLTVSNMSPEDSSIYLCSVEEKFSRWTPGNWGYTFGSGTRLTVV.

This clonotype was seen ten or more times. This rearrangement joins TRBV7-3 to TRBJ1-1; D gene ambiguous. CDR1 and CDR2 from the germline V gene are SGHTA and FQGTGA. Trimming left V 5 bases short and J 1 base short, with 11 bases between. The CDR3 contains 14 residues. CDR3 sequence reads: CASSPVLGNTEAFF. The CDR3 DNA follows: TGTGCCAGCAGCCCTGTCTTAGGGAACACTGAAGCTTTCTTT.

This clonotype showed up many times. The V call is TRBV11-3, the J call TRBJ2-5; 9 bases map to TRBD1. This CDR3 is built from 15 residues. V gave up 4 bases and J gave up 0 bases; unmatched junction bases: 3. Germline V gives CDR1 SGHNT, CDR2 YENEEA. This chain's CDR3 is CASSSGQGYQETQYF. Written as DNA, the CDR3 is TGTGCCAGCAGCTCCGGACAGGGGTACCAAGAGACCCAGTACTTC.

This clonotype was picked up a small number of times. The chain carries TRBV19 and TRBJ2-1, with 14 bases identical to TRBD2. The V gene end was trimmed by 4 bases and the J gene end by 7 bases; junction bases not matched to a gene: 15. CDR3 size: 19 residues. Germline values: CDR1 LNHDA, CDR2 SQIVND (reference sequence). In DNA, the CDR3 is TGTGCCAGTAGTACCAGAGGGACTAGCGGGAGTGGGGCCCCAAATGAGCAGTTCTTC. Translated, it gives CASSTRGTSGSGAPNEQFF. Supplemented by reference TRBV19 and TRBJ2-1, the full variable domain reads DGGITQSPKYLFRKEGQNVTLSCEQNLNHDAMYWYRQDPGQGLRLIYYSQIVNDFQKGDIAEGYSVSREKKESFPLTVTSAQKNPTAFYLCASSTRGTSGSGAPNEQFFGPGTRLTVL.

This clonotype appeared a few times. The CDR3, as DNA: TGTGCCAGCTCACCGTCCCCCGGGACAGGGGGCATCCAAGAGACCCAGTACTTC. It translates to CASSPSPGTGGIQETQYF. The chain joins TRBV18 to TRBJ2-5; 12 nucleotides match TRBD1. The J segment lost 1 base and the V segment lost 3 bases, leaving 9 bases of the junction unmatched. The CDR3 covers 18 residues. Germline V gene lookup returns CDR1 KGHSH and CDR2 LQKENI.

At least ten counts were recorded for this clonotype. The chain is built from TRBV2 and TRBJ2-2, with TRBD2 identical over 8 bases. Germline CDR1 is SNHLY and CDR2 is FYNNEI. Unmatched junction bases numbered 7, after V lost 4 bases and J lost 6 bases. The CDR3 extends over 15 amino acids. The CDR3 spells CASSASGSNPGELFF. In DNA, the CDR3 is TGTGCCAGCAGTGCCAGCGGGAGTAATCCCGGGGAGCTGTTTTTT.

The CDR3 coding sequence is TGTGCCAGCAGCTCCCCTTCCCCACCCAGGGCGCAGTATTTT. Residues: CASSSPSPPRAQYF. This sequence joins TRBV7-9 and TRBJ2-3; maybe TRBD1 (5 bases). This CDR3 comprises 14 residues. The germline V gene encodes CDR1 SEHNR and CDR2 FQNEAQ (reference sequence). Trimming removed 4 bases from V and 10 bases from J, with 18 bases in between.

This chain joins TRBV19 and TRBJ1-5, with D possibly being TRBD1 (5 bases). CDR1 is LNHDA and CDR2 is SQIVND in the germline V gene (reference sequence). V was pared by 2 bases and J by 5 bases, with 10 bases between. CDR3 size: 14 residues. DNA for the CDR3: TGTGCCAGTAGTATATCTAGGGGATATCAGCCCCAGCATTTT. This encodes CASSISRGYQPQHF.

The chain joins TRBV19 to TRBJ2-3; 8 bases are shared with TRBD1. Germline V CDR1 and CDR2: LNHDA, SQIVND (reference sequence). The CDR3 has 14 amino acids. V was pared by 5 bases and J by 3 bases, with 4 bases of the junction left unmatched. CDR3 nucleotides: TGTGCCAGTAGTTGGCGGACAGGGACAGATACGCAGTATTTT. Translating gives CASSWRTGTDTQYF.

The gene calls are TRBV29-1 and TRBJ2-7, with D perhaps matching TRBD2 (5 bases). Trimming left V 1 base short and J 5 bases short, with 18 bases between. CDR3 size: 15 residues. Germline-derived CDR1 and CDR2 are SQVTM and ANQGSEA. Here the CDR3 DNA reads TGCAGCGTTGAAGGGGAACGAGGGTTGCTCGACGAGCAGTACTTC. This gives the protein CSVEGERGLLDEQYF.

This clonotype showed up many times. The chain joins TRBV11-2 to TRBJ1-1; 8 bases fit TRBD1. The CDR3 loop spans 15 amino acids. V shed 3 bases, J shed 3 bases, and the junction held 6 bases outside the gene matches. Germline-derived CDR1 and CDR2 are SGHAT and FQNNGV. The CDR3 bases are TGTGCCAGCAGCTTCACAGTGGACAGGGACACTGAAGCTTTCTTT. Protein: CASSFTVDRDTEAFF.

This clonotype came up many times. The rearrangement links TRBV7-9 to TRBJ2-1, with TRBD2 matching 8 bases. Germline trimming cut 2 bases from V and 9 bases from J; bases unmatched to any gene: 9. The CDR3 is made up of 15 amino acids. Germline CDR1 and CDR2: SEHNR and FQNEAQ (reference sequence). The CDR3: CASSLPGLGGVEQFF. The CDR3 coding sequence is TGTGCCAGCAGCTTACCGGGACTCGGGGGGGTTGAGCAGTTCTTC.

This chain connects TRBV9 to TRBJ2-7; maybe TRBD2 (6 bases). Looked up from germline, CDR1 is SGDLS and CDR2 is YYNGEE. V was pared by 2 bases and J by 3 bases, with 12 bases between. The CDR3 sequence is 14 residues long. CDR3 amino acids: CASSVGGTGYEQYF. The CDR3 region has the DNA TGTGCCAGCAGCGTCGGAGGGACGGGCTACGAGCAGTACTTC.

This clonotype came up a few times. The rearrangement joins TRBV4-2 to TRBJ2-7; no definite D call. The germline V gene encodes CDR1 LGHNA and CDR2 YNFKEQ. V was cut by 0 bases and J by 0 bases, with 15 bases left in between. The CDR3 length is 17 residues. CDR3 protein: CASSQDRTGRSSYEQYF. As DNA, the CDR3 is TGTGCCAGCAGCCAAGATAGGACGGGCAGAAGCTCCTACGAGCAGTACTTC.

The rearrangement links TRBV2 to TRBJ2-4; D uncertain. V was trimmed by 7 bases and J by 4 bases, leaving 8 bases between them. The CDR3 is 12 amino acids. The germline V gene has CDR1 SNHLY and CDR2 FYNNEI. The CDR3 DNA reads TGTGCCAGCACGGACGGAAAAAACATTCAGTACTTC. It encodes CASTDGKNIQYF.

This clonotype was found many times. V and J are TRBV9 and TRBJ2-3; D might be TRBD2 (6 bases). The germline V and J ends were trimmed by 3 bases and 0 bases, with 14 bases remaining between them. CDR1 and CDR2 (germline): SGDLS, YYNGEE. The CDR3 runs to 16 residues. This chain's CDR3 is CASSEAGGTSTDTQYF. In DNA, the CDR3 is TGTGCCAGCAGCGAAGCCGGCGGGACTAGCACAGATACGCAGTATTTT.

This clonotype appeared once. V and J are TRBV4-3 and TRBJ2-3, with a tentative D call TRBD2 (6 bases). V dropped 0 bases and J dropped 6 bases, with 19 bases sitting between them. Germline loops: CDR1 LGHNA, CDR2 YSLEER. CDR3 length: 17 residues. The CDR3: CASSQDYLEGNPDTQYF. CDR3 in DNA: TGCGCCAGCAGCCAAGATTATCTGGAGGGCAACCCGGATACGCAGTATTTT.

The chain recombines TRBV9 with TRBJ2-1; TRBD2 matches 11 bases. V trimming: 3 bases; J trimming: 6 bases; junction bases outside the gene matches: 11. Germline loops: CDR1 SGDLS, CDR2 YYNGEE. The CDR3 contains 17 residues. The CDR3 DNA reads TGTGCCAGCAGCGCCCCTCGTGTAGCGGGGGGGCCCAATGAGCAGTTCTTC. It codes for CASSAPRVAGGPNEQFF. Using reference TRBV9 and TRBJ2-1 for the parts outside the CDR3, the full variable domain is DSGVTQTPKHLITATGQRVTLRCSPRSGDLSVYWYQQSLDQGLQFLIQYYNGEERAKGNILERFSAQQFPDLHSELNLSSLELGDSALYFCASSAPRVAGGPNEQFFGPGTRLTVL.